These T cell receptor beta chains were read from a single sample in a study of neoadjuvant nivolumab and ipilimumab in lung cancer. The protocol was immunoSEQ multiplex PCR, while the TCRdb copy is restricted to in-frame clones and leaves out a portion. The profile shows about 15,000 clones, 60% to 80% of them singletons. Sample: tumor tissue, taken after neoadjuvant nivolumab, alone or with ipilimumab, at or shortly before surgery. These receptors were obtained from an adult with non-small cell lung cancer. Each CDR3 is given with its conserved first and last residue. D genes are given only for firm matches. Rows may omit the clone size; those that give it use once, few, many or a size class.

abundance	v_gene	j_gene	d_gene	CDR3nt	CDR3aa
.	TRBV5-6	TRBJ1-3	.	TGTGCCAGCAGCGATTGGGGCAGGGCAGCTGGAAACACCATATATTTT	CASSDWGRAAGNTIYF
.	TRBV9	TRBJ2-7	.	TGTGCCAGCAGCGTAGAAATCGGCAGGGATGAGCAGTACTTC	CASSVEIGRDEQYF
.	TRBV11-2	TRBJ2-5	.	TGTGCCAGCAGCCAACTGTCTGCGGAGACCCAGTACTTC	CASSQLSAETQYF
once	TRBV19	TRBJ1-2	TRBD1	TGTGCCAGTAGTATGGGACAGAACTATGGCTACACCTTC	CASSMGQNYGYTF
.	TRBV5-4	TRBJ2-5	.	TGTGCCAGCAGCTTGGCCGCGGGGGCGGAGACCCAGTACTTC	CASSLAAGAETQYF
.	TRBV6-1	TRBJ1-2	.	TGTGCCACCCCTAGACAGGATTATGGCTACACCTTC	CATPRQDYGYTF
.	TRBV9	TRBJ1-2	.	TGTGCCAGCAGCGTAGCCCAGGGGTATGGCTACACCTTC	CASSVAQGYGYTF
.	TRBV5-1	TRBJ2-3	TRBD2	TGCGCCAGCAGTAAAGGACTAGCGGAGGCTGCAGATACGCAGTATTTT	CASSKGLAEAADTQYF
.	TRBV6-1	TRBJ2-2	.	TGTGCCAGCAGTTTAAGACGCTTGGGTACCGGGGAGCTGTTTTTT	CASSLRRLGTGELFF
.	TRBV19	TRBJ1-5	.	TGTGCCAGTACCTCCATTAGCAATCAGCCCCAGCATTTT	CASTSISNQPQHF
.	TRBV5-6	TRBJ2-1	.	TGTGCCAGCAGCTACTCAGGGCGTGGGTACAATGAGCAGTTCTTC	CASSYSGRGYNEQFF
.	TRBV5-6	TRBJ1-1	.	TGTGCCAGCAGCTTCGTACGGGGCACTGAAGCTTTCTTT	CASSFVRGTEAFF
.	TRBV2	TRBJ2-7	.	TGTGCCAGCAGTGATGCGGGACTGTACTCCTACGAGCAGTACTTC	CASSDAGLYSYEQYF
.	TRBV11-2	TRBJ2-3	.	TGTGCCAGCAGCCCGAGGCGGCCAGATACGCAGTATTTT	CASSPRRPDTQYF
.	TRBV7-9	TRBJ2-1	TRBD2	TGTGCCAGCAGCTTGTCTAGCGGGGGGGCCTTGTCCTACAATGAGCAGTTCTTC	CASSLSSGGALSYNEQFF
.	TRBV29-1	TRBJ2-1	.	TGCAGCGCTTTGAACCCCGGTGGGGCTTCGATCTCCTACAATGAGCAGTTCTTC	CSALNPGGASISYNEQFF
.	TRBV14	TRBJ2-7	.	TGTGCCAGCAGCGACCATTACGAGCAGTACTTC	CASSDHYEQYF
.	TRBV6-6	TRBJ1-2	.	TGTGCCAGCAGTACACAAGGTTCGGGGGGCTACACCTTC	CASSTQGSGGYTF
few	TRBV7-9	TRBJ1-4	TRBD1	TGTGCCAGCAGCTTAGCGACCGGGACAGGCGGCGGAAAACTGTTTTTT	CASSLATGTGGGKLFF
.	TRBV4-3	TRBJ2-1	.	TGCGCCAGCAGCCCCACAGGGAGAGGGGTCGATGAGCAGTTCTTC	CASSPTGRGVDEQFF
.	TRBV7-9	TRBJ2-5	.	TGTGCCAGCAGCTTAGATCATCCTAGCCCGAAAGGAGAGACCCAGTACTTC	CASSLDHPSPKGETQYF
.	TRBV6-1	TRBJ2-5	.	TGTGCCAGCAGCGACATACAGGTCCAAGAGACCCAGTACTTC	CASSDIQVQETQYF
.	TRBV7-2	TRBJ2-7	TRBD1	TGTGCCAGCAGCGTGAGGGGGACAGGGGCAAACCCCTACGAGCAGTACTTC	CASSVRGTGANPYEQYF
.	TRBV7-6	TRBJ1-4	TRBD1	TGTGCCAGCAGCCTGGGACAGGGGACATCTCCTAATGAAAAACTGTTTTTT	CASSLGQGTSPNEKLFF
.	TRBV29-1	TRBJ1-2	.	TGCAGCGCACCCGCGGGGGGGATCCCCTATGGCTACACCTTC	CSAPAGGIPYGYTF
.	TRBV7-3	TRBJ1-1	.	TGTGCCAGCAGTTTGGACAGGAACACTGAAGCTTTCTTT	CASSLDRNTEAFF
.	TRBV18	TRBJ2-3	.	TGTGCCAGCTCACCACGAGGATCTAGCACAGATACGCAGTATTTT	CASSPRGSSTDTQYF
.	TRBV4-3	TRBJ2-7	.	TGCGCCAGCAGCCAAGATCCCGGGGCCTACGAGCAGTACTTC	CASSQDPGAYEQYF
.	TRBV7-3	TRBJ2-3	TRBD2	TGTGCCAGCAGCTCCCGGACTAGCGGGGGGACAGATACGCAGTATTTT	CASSSRTSGGTDTQYF
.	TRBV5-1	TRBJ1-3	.	TGCGCCAGCAGCTTGGTAGGGGGATATGGTGGAAACACCATATATTTT	CASSLVGGYGGNTIYF
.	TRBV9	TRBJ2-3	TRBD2	TGTGCCAGCAGCGTAGCCAGACTAGCGGTTAGCACAGATACGCAGTATTTT	CASSVARLAVSTDTQYF
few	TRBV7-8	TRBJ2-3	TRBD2	TGTGCCAGCAGCTTAGGAGCCCTAGCGGGGGGGCCAGATACGCAGTATTTT	CASSLGALAGGPDTQYF
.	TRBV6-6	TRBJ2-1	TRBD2	TGTGCCAGCAGTTTCGTGACTAGCGGGTCTTACAATGAGCAGTTCTTC	CASSFVTSGSYNEQFF
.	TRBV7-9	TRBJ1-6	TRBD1	TGTGCCAGCAGCCCGGGACAGGGGTCCTCACCCCTCCACTTT	CASSPGQGSSPLHF
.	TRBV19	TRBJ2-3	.	TGTGCCAGTACGGTCGGCCCTAGCACAGATACGCAGTATTTT	CASTVGPSTDTQYF
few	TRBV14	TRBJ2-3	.	TGTGCCAGCAGCCCCCATACGACTAGCACAGATACGCAGTATTTT	CASSPHTTSTDTQYF
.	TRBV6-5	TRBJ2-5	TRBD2	TGTGCCAGCAGGAGGGGAGCGGGGAAAGAGACCCAGTACTTC	CASRRGAGKETQYF
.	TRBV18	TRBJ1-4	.	TGTGCCAGCTCACTAACCGGGACGGGGAATGAAAAACTGTTTTTT	CASSLTGTGNEKLFF
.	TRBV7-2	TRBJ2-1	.	TGTGCCAGCAGCCCCAGAGTTGGGGGTGAGCAGTTCTTC	CASSPRVGGEQFF
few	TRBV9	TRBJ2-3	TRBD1	TGTGCCAGCAGCGTGGGACAGGGGACAGATACGCAGTATTTT	CASSVGQGTDTQYF
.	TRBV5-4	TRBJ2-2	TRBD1	TGTGCCAGCAGCCGACAGGGTGACACCGGGGAGCTGTTTTTT	CASSRQGDTGELFF
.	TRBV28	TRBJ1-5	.	TGTGCCAGCAGTTCAGGGAGCAGCAATCAGCCCCAGCATTTT	CASSSGSSNQPQHF
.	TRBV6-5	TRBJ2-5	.	TGTGCCAGCAACGATAACAGGGGAGGGTCAGAGACCCAGTACTTC	CASNDNRGGSETQYF